This record concerns one T cell receptor (beta chain) sequence. The sample comes from a study of control samples from healthy donors and cancer patients. Sequencing was performed with immunoSEQ multiplex PCR; in TCRdb, only in-frame clones are kept and a portion is missing. Among approximately 170,000 clones listed, approximately 90% were seen once. V dropped 5 bases and J dropped 7; count of bases not matched to a gene: 3. The CDR3 loop spans 14 amino acids. The germline V gene encodes CDR1 SEHNR and CDR2 FQNEAQ (reference sequence). V gene TRBV7-9 combines with J gene TRBJ2-1; 12 bases are shared with TRBD2. The sequencing input was blood. This sequence was found in a woman younger than 45 in good health. The DNA of the CDR3 is TGTGCCAGCAGCGGACTAGCGGGATCGAATGAGCAGTTCTTC. Residues: CASSGLAGSNEQFF.